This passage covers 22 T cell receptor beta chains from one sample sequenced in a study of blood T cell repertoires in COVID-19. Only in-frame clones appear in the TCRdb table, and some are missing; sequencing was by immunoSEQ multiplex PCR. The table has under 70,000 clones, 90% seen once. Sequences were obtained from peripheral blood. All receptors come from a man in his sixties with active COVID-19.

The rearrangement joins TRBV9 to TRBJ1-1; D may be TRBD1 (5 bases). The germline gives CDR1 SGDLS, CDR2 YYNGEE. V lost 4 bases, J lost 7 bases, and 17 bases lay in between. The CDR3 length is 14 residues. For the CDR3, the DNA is TGTGCCAGCAGCCAATCTGGGGCCGACCTTGAAGCTTTCTTT. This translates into CASSQSGADLEAFF.

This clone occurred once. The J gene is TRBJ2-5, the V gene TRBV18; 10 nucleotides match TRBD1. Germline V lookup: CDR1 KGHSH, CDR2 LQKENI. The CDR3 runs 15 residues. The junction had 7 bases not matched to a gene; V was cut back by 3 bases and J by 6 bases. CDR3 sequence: CASSPGTGEVQTQYF. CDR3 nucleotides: TGTGCCAGCTCACCGGGGACAGGGGAAGTGCAGACCCAGTACTTC.

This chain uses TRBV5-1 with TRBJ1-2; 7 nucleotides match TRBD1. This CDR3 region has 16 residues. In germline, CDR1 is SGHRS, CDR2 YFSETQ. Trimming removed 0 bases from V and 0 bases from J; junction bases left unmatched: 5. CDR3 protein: CASSLEGTDPNYGYTF. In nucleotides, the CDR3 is TGCGCCAGCAGCTTGGAGGGGACAGACCCTAACTATGGCTACACCTTC.

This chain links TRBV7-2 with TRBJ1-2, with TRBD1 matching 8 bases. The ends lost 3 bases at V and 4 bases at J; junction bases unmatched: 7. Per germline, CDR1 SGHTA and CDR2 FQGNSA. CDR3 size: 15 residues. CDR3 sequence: CASSLNRGDLYGYTF. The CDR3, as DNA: TGTGCCAGCAGCTTGAACAGGGGGGATCTCTATGGCTACACCTTC.

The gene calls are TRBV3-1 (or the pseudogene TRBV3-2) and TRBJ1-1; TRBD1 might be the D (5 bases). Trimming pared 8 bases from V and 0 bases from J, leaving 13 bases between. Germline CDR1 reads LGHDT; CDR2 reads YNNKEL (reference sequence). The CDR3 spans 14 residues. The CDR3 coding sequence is TGTGCCAGCTTAGCCGGGGGGGTGAACACTGAAGCTTTCTTT. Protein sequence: CASLAGGVNTEAFF.

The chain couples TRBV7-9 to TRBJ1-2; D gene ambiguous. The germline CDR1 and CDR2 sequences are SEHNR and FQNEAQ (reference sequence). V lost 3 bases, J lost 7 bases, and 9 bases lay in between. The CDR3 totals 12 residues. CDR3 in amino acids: CASSFISGGYTF. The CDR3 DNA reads TGTGCCAGCAGCTTTATTTCAGGTGGCTACACCTTC.

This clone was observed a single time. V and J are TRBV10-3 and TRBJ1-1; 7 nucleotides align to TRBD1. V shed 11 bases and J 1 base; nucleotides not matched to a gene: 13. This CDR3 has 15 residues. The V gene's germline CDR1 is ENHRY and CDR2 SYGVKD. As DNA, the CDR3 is TGTGCCTTATTAGGCGCGGGACAGCCGAACACTGAAGCTTTCTTT. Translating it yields CALLGAGQPNTEAFF.

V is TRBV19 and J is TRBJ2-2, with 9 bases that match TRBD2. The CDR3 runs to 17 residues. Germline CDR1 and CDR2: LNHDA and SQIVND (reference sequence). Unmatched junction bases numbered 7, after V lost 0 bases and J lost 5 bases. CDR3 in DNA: TGTGCCAGTAGTATAGATCAAGGGCTAGCGGGGACCGGGGAGCTGTTTTTT. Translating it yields CASSIDQGLAGTGELFF.

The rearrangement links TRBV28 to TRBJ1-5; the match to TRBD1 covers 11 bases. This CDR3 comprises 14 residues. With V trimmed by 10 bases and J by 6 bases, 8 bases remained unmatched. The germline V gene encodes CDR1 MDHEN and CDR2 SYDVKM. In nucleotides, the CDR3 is TGTGCCATCCCGGGACAGGGGGTTGGTCAGCCCCAGCATTTT. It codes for CAIPGQGVGQPQHF. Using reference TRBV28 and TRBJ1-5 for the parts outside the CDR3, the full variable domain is DVKVTQSSRYLVKRTGEKVFLECVQDMDHENMFWYRQDPGLGLRLIYFSYDVKMKEKGDIPEGYSVSREKKERFSLILESASTNQTSMYLCAIPGQGVGQPQHFGDGTRLSIL.

Here the CDR3 DNA reads TGCGCCAGCAGCCACGGACAGGGTGAGACCGGGGAGCTGTTTTTT. Protein: CASSHGQGETGELFF. This chain links TRBV5-1 with TRBJ2-2; 8 bases align to TRBD1. CDR3 length: 15 amino acids. V was clipped by 4 bases and J by 5 bases; unmatched bases: 7. Germline V gives CDR1 SGHRS, CDR2 YFSETQ.

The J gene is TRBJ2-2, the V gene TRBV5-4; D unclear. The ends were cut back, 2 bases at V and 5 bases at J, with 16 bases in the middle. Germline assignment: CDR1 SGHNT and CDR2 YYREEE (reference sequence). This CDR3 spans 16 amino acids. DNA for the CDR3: TGTGCCAGCAGCTTCCCGGTTGCTGGGCAGACCGGGGAGCTGTTTTTT. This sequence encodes CASSFPVAGQTGELFF.

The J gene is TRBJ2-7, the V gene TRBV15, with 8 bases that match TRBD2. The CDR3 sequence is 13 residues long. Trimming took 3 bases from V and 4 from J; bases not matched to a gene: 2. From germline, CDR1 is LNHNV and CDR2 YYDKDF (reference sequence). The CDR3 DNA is TGTGCCACCAGCAGCCGACTAGCGTACGAGCAGTACTTC. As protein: CATSSRLAYEQYF.

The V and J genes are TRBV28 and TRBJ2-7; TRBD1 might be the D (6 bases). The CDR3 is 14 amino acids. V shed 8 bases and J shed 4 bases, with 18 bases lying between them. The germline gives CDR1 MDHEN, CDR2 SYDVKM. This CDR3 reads CASGEDSRPYEQYF. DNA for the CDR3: TGTGCCAGCGGAGAGGACAGTAGACCTTACGAGCAGTACTTC.

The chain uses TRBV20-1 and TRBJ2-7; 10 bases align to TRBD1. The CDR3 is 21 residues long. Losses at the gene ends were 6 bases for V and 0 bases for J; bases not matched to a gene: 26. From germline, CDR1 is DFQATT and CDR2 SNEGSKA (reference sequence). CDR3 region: CSASGTGEVGTAKGSSYEQYF. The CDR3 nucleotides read TGCAGTGCCAGTGGGACAGGGGAGGTCGGGACGGCTAAAGGTTCCTCCTACGAGCAGTACTTC.

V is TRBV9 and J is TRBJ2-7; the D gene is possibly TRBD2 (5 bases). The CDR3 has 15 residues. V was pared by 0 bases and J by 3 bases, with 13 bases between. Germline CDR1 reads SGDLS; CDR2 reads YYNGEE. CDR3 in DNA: TGTGCCAGCAGCGTAGAGGCCGGGAACCGCTACGAGCAGTACTTC. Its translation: CASSVEAGNRYEQYF.

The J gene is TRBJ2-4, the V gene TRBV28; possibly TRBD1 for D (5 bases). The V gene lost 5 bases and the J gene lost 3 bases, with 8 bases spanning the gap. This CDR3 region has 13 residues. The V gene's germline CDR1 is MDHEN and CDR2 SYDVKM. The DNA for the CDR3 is TGTGCCAGCAGTGAAGGGGTCAAAAACATTCAGTACTTC. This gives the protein CASSEGVKNIQYF.

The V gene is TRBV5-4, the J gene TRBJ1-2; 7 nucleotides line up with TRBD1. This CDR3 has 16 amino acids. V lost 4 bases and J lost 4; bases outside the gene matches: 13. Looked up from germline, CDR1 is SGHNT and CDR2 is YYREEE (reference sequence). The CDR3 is CASSPGSGDSLYGYTF. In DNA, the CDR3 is TGTGCCAGCAGCCCCGGTTCTGGGGACAGTCTCTATGGCTACACCTTC.

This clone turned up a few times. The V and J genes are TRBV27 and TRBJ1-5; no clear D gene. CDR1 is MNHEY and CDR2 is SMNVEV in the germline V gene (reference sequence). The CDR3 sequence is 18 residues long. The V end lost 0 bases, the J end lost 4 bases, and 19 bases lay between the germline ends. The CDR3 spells CASSLSASRGVPNQPQHF. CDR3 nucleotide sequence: TGTGCCAGCAGTTTATCGGCCTCCCGAGGCGTCCCAAATCAGCCCCAGCATTTT.

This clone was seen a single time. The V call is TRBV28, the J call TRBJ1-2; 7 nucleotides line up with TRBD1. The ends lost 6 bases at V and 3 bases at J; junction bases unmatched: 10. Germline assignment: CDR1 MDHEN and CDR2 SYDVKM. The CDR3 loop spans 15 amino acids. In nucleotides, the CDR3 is TGTGCCAGCAGGAGACAGGGTGTTACGGACTATGGCTACACCTTC. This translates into CASRRQGVTDYGYTF.

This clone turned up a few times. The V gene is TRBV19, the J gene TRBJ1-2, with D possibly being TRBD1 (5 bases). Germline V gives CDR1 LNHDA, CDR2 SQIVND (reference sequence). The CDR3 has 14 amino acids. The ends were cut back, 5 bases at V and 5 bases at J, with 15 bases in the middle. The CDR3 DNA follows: TGTGCCAGTAGTGCGGGGCCGGGGGAGTATGGCTACACCTTC. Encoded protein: CASSAGPGEYGYTF.

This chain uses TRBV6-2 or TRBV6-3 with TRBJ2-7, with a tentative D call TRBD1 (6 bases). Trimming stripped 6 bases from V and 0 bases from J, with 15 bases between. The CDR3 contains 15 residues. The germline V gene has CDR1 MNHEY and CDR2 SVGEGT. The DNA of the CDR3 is TGTGCCAGCAGCACACAGGGCCTCGCCTCCTACGAGCAGTACTTC. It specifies CASSTQGLASYEQYF.

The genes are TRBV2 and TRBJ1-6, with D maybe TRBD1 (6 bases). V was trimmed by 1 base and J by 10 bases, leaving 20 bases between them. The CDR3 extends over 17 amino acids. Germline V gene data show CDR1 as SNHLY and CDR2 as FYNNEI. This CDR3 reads CASSEGGAGGARSPLHF. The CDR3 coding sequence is TGTGCCAGCAGTGAAGGGGGCGCCGGGGGGGCCAGGTCACCCCTCCACTTT.